This TCR beta chain stems from a study of chemoradiotherapy in HPV16-positive cancers. Produced via immunoSEQ multiplex PCR; TCRdb's table is partial and in-frame only. There are some 970 clones in the sample; 92% occur only once, and over 13% lies in the top ten. Germline CDR1 is SGHVS and CDR2 is FQNEAQ. Trimming cost V 2 bases and J 0 bases, with 4 bases left between them. CDR3 length: 13 amino acids. Sequenced material: tumor tissue, taken from a patient who underwent chemoradiotherapy. The TCR comes from a human donor with HPV-associated anogenital cancer. The rearrangement links TRBV7-8 to TRBJ1-2; D is uncertain. This chain's CDR3 is CASSLSPNYGYTF. In DNA, the CDR3 is TGTGCCAGCAGCTTATCACCTAACTATGGCTACACCTTC.